Below are 10 T cell receptor beta chains sequenced from a single sample in a study of response to subunit inactivated influenza vaccine (dated by TCRdb to 2016 to 2019). The method was RT-PCR. The sequencer listed for this sample is Illumina HiSeq 2500. The public reads were reprocessed in TCRdb via fastp at Q25 and MiXCR, keeping in-frame beta chains. A single entry per CDR3 protein holds the most common genes and DNA from its merged rows. This sample is represented by 710,000 or so distinct CDR3 sequences; 15% to 18% of them were singletons. Together, the top ten hold roughly 12% of the sample. Material: PBMCs from blood, obtained about 11 days after vaccination. Every receptor here comes from a man over 45 who received an inactivated influenza vaccine. Donor details come from another sample of the same person, matched by shared clones.

This clonotype was found a few times. The chain uses TRBV11-2 and TRBJ2-3; D might be TRBD1 (6 bases). This CDR3 has 17 residues. V was shortened by 5 bases and J by 4 bases, with 22 bases between the two germline ends. Germline V gene lookup returns CDR1 SGHAT and CDR2 FQNNGV. CDR3 region: CASSLKSGGRGSDTQYF. CDR3 sequence (DNA): TGTGCCAGCAGCCTCAAAAGTGGCGGAAGGGGGTCAGATACGCAGTATTTT.

This clonotype occurred a few times. V usage is TRBV7-8 and J usage is TRBJ1-5; tentative D call: TRBD1 (6 bases). Trimming pared 5 bases from V and 3 bases from J, leaving 17 bases between. Germline CDR1 and CDR2: SGHVS and FQNEAQ. This CDR3 spans 16 amino acids. The CDR3 DNA is TGTGCCAGCAGCCCCCGACAGGCGGGATCCAATCAGCCCCAGCATTTT. Translated, it gives CASSPRQAGSNQPQHF.

This clonotype has just a few counts. V and J are TRBV4-3 and TRBJ2-3; D remains unclear. The CDR3 contains 16 residues. Trimming removed 1 base from V and 5 bases from J, with 16 bases in between. The germline V gene encodes CDR1 LGHNA and CDR2 YSLEER. CDR3: CASSQASLAKGDTQYF. The CDR3 DNA reads TGCGCCAGCAGCCAAGCCAGCTTGGCGAAAGGAGATACGCAGTATTTT.

The chain recombines TRBV5-6 with TRBJ2-1, with 11 bases aligning to TRBD2. This CDR3 region has 20 residues. Germline V lookup: CDR1 SGHDT, CDR2 YYEEEE. After removal of 0 bases from V and 6 bases from J, the junction contained 17 bases not matched to a gene. CDR3 DNA sequence: TGTGCCAGCAGCTTGGTACGGGATAGCGGGAGGGGGTTAAAGCGCAATGAGCAGTTCTTC. Amino acid sequence: CASSLVRDSGRGLKRNEQFF. Filled out from reference TRBV5-6 and TRBJ2-1, the complete variable domain reads DAGVTQSPTHLIKTRGQQVTLRCSPKSGHDTVSWYQQALGQGPQFIFQYYEEEERQRGNFPDRFSGHQFPNYSSELNVNALLLGDSALYLCASSLVRDSGRGLKRNEQFFGPGTRLTVL.

The V call is TRBV5-1, the J call TRBJ2-5; D may be TRBD2 (6 bases). This CDR3 comprises 14 residues. Germline V CDR1 and CDR2: SGHRS, YFSETQ. V lost 4 bases and J 5 bases, leaving 15 bases between the germline ends. The CDR3 region has the DNA TGCGCCAGCAGCCAGGATTGGAGGGTTGAGACCCAGTACTTC. Its translation: CASSQDWRVETQYF.

V and J are TRBV6-5 and TRBJ2-7; D may be TRBD1 (6 bases). Trimming cost V 6 bases and J 6 bases, with 12 bases left between them. CDR1 MNHEY and CDR2 SVGAGI come from the germline V gene. CDR3 length: 12 amino acids. The CDR3 bases are TGTGCCAGCAGGGGAAAGGGGGTCGAGCAGTACTTC. This gives the protein CASRGKGVEQYF.

The chain has TRBV4-1 and TRBJ1-2; perhaps TRBD1 as D (5 bases). The CDR3 totals 16 residues. Trimming removed 0 bases at V and 8 bases at J, with 19 bases between. The V gene's germline CDR1 is MGHRA and CDR2 YSYEKL. The CDR3 loop reads CASSQDRAVGGGGYTF. CDR3 bases: TGCGCCAGCAGCCAAGATAGGGCCGTCGGGGGAGGCGGCTACACCTTC.

This clonotype has more than one count but fewer than ten. The V and J genes are TRBV2 and TRBJ1-4; no clear D. CDR3 length: 15 amino acids. Germline V gene lookup returns CDR1 SNHLY and CDR2 FYNNEI. V was pared by 4 bases and J by 2 bases, with 11 bases between. The CDR3 sequence is CASSGVGGTNEKLFF. The CDR3 coding sequence is TGTGCCAGCAGTGGGGTCGGAGGTACTAATGAAAAACTGTTTTTT.

In its sample, this clonotype was seen a few times. The V gene is TRBV5-1, the J gene TRBJ2-3, with D unresolved. CDR1 and CDR2 from the germline V gene are SGHRS and YFSETQ. Between the trimmed V and J ends, which lost 3 bases and 6 bases, there was a span of 8 bases. The length of the CDR3 is 12 residues. Here the CDR3 DNA reads TGCGCCAGCAGCTCCGGCCTGGATACGCAGTATTTT. Translating gives CASSSGLDTQYF.

The chain employs TRBV11-2 and TRBJ2-7, with D possibly matching TRBD1 (6 bases). The V gene's germline CDR1 is SGHAT and CDR2 FQNNGV. The CDR3 spans 16 residues. V shed 5 bases and J shed 4 bases, with 21 bases lying between them. The CDR3 here is CASSPISGQPQYEQYF. The CDR3 DNA reads TGTGCCAGCAGCCCTATCTCCGGACAGCCGCAGTACGAGCAGTACTTC.